This T cell receptor beta chain was recovered during a study of blood T cell repertoires in COVID-19. Study at large: Samples taken during acute and convalescent COVID-19 were collected in the United States, Italy and Spain. PBMCs, B-cell-depleted T cells, or T cells provided the cDNA or gDNA that made up the material.

CDR1 and CDR2 from the germline V gene are SQVTM and ANQGSEA. Trimming cost V 4 bases and J 7 bases, with 17 bases left between them. The CDR3 has 14 residues. As processed by the authors: Quantification of nucleated cells was approximated via reference gene primer amplification. Sequencing was performed with immunoSEQ multiplex PCR; in TCRdb, only in-frame clones are kept and a portion is missing. That table is the source of V, J and clone size, and D and trimming were worked out from the DNA. Of 95,000 or so clones in the sample, roughly 80% are singletons; the top ten hold around 27%. This clonotype originated in a man aged 80 or over with active or convalescent COVID-19. The chain carries TRBV29-1 and TRBJ2-1; TRBD2 might be the D (6 bases). The sequenced material came from peripheral blood. Written as DNA, the CDR3 is TGCAGCGTTGTGGACGGGGGAGTCCCAAATGAGCAGTTCTTC. This translates into CSVVDGGVPNEQFF.